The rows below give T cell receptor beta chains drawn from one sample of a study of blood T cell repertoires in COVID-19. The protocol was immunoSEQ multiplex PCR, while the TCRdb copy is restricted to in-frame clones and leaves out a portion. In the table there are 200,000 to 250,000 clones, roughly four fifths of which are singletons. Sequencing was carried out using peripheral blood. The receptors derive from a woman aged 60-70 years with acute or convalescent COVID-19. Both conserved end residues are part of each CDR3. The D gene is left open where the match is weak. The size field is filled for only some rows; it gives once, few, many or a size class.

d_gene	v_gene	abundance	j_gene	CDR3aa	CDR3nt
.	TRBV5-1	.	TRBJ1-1	CASSLEDAGSSEAFF	TGCGCCAGCAGCTTGGAGGACGCGGGGTCGTCTGAAGCTTTCTTT
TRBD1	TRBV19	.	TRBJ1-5	CASTWTGSVYPQHF	TGTGCCAGTACCTGGACAGGGTCGGTATATCCCCAGCATTTT
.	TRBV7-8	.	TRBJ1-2	CASSLVRVGGYTF	TGTGCCAGCAGCTTAGTCAGGGTCGGTGGCTACACCTTC
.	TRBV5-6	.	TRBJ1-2	CASSTRGQINYGYTF	TGTGCCAGCAGCACCCGTGGGCAGATAAACTATGGCTACACCTTC
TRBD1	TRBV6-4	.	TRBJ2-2	CASRVKQGTGELFF	TGTGCCAGCAGGGTTAAACAGGGGACCGGGGAGCTGTTTTTT
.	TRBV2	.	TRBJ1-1	CASSAGRGGLGTEAFF	TGTGCCAGCAGTGCGGGACGGGGGGGCCTGGGAACTGAAGCTTTCTTT
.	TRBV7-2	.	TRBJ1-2	CASSLAIAGLNGYTF	TGTGCCAGCAGCTTAGCGATCGCAGGGCTAAATGGCTACACCTTC
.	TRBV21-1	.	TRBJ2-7	CASSKAQYDRSDFSYEQYF	TGTGCCAGCAGCAAAGCCCAATACGACAGGTCCGATTTCAGTTACGAGCAGTACTTC
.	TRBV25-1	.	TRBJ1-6	CASSGVNSPLHF	TGTGCCAGCAGTGGAGTTAATTCACCCCTCCACTTT
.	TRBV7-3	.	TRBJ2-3	CASAIYNTDTQYF	TGTGCCAGCGCAATTTACAACACAGATACGCAGTATTTT
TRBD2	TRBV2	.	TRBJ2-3	CASSAPGGDTQYF	TGTGCCAGCAGTGCCCCCGGGGGGGATACGCAGTATTTT
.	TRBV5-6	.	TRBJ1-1	CASSFGGTGEAFF	TGTGCCAGCAGCTTCGGGGGGACGGGTGAAGCTTTCTTT
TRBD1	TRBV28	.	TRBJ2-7	CASSYDRGRSQYF	TGTGCCAGCAGTTACGACAGGGGGCGCTCCCAGTACTTC
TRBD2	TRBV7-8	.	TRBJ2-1	CASSPKGLAGAANEQFF	TGTGCCAGCAGCCCAAAGGGACTAGCGGGGGCCGCCAATGAGCAGTTCTTC
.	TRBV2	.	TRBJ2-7	CASKLSLSYEQYF	TGTGCCAGCAAACTCTCTCTATCCTACGAGCAGTACTTC
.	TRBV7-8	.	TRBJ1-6	CASSLVPGVKNSPLHF	TGTGCCAGCAGCTTAGTCCCAGGGGTAAAGAATTCACCCCTCCACTTT
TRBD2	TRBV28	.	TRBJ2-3	CASSLTHPGLAGGLDTQYF	TGTGCCAGCAGTTTGACCCATCCGGGACTAGCGGGGGGGCTTGATACGCAGTATTTT
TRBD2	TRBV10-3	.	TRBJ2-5	CAIRGTSGEETQYF	TGTGCCATCAGGGGGACTAGCGGGGAGGAGACCCAGTACTTC
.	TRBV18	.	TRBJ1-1	CASSLNTEAFF	TGTGCCAGCTCCCTAAACACTGAAGCTTTCTTT
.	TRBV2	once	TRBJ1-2	CASSAYRAGYTF	TGTGCCAGCAGCGCGTACAGGGCTGGCTACACCTTC
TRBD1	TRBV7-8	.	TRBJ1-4	CASSLQRTGVYGTNEKLFF	TGTGCCAGCAGCTTACAAAGGACAGGGGTGTATGGAACTAATGAAAAACTGTTTTTT
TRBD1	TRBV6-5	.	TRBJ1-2	CASSQDRVRDGYTF	TGTGCCAGCAGCCAAGACAGGGTTCGTGATGGCTACACCTTC
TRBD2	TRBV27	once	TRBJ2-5	CASSFSGGETQYF	TGTGCCAGCAGTTTTAGCGGGGGTGAGACCCAGTACTTC
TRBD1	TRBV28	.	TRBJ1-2	CASSFGGQGGYGYTF	TGTGCCAGCAGTTTCGGGGGACAGGGGGGCTATGGCTACACCTTC
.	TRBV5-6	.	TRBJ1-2	CASSWGHKPGDYGYTF	TGTGCCAGCAGCTGGGGGCACAAGCCGGGCGACTATGGCTACACCTTC
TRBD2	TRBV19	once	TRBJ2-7	CASHPAGVYEQYF	TGTGCCAGCCACCCAGCGGGGGTCTACGAGCAGTACTTC
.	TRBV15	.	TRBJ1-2	CATKSGGLGRKFGGYTF	TGTGCCACCAAATCTGGAGGGCTTGGGAGGAAGTTTGGCGGCTACACCTTC
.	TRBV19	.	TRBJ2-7	CASSTLSGGEQYF	TGTGCCAGTAGTACACTCTCCGGGGGCGAGCAGTACTTC
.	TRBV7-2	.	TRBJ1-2	CASSSEHWFYGYTF	TGTGCCAGCAGCTCCGAGCATTGGTTCTATGGCTACACCTTC
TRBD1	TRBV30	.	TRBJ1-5	CAWSPGQGPNQPQHF	TGTGCCTGGAGTCCAGGACAGGGCCCTAATCAGCCCCAGCATTTT
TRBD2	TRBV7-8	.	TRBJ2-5	CASSLSFGGSQETQYF	TGTGCCAGCAGCTTAAGTTTCGGCGGGAGCCAAGAGACCCAGTACTTC
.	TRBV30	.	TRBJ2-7	CAWGHSFYEQYF	TGTGCCTGGGGACACAGCTTTTACGAGCAGTACTTC
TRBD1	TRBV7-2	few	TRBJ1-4	CASSLSGTGVGGEKLFF	TGTGCCAGCAGCTTATCCGGGACAGGGGTAGGAGGTGAAAAACTGTTTTTT
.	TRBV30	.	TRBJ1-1	CAWQPTAKEAFF	TGTGCCTGGCAACCGACAGCCAAAGAAGCTTTCTTT
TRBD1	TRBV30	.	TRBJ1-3	CAWSVRQGTGNTIYF	TGTGCCTGGAGTGTCCGACAGGGAACTGGAAACACCATATATTTT
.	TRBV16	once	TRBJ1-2	CASSHSIVLGYTF	TGTGCCAGCAGCCACTCTATCGTTTTGGGCTACACCTTC
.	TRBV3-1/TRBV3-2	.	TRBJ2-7	CASSQDRGFWEQYF	TGTGCCAGCAGCCAAGATCGGGGGTTCTGGGAGCAGTACTTC
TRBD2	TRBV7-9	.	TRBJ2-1	CASSPPGGGNEQFF	TGTGCCAGCAGCCCGCCGGGGGGAGGGAATGAGCAGTTCTTC
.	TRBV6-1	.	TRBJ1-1	CASSEGAPNTEAFF	TGTGCCAGCAGTGAAGGTGCGCCGAACACTGAAGCTTTCTTT
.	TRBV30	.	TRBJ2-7	CAWARQVTEQYF	TGTGCCTGGGCGAGACAAGTAACCGAGCAGTACTTC
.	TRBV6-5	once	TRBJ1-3	CATRPGLHSGNTIYF	TGTGCCACCCGACCAGGACTTCACTCTGGAAACACCATATATTTT
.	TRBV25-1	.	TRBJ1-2	CASSESGPGALNYGYTF	TGTGCCAGCAGTGAATCGGGCCCGGGAGCCCTTAACTATGGCTACACCTTC
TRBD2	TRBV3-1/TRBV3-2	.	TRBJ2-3	CASSQRGGRSTDTQYF	TGTGCCAGCAGCCAGCGGGGGGGCCGGTCCACAGATACGCAGTATTTT
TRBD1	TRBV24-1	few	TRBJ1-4	CATSEGPGTATNEKLFF	TGTGCCACCAGTGAAGGTCCCGGGACAGCAACTAATGAAAAACTGTTTTTT
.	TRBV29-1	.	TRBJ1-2	CSVEVQVGGYTF	TGCAGCGTTGAGGTTCAGGTTGGTGGCTACACCTTC
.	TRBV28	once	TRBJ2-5	CASSGGTVQETQYF	TGTGCCAGCAGTGGAGGGACAGTACAAGAGACCCAGTACTTC
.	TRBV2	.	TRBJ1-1	CASSEFQGRTEAFF	TGTGCCAGCAGTGAATTTCAGGGAAGGACTGAAGCTTTCTTT
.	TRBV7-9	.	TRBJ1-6	CASSLNRSQPLHF	TGTGCCAGCAGTTTAAACAGATCTCAACCCCTCCACTTT
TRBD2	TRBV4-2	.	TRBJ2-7	CASSQDKRGPYEQYF	TGTGCCAGCAGCCAAGATAAGCGGGGACCCTACGAGCAGTACTTC
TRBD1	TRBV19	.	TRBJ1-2	CASSKISPRDRGFFF	TGTGCCAGTAGTAAGATTTCCCCCCGGGACAGGGGGTTTTTCTTC
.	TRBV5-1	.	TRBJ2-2	CASSQTGITGELFF	TGCGCCAGCAGCCAAACAGGGATCACCGGGGAGCTGTTTTTT
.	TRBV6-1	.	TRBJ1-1	CASSEFRHAWTEAFF	TGTGCCAGCAGTGAGTTCCGTCACGCGTGGACTGAAGCTTTCTTT
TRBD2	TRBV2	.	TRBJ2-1	CASHSGFDEQFF	TGTGCCAGCCATAGCGGGTTCGATGAGCAGTTCTTC
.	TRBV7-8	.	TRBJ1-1	CASSLAVTGQWAFF	TGTGCCAGCAGCTTAGCGGTCACAGGGCAGTGGGCTTTCTTT